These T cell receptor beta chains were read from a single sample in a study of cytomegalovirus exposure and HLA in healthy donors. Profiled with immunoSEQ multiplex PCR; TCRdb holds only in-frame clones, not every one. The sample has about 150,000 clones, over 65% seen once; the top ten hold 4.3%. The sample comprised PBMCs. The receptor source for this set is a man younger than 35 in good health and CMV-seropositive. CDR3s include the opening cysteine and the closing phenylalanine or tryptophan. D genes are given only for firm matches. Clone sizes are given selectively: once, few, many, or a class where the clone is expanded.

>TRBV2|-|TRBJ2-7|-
TGTGCCAGCAGTTTCAGTTCCTACGAGCAGTACTTC
CASSFSSYEQYF
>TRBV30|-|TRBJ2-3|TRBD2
TGTGCCTGGAGTGTTCGGCGGGAGGGCCACGATACGCAGTATTTT
CAWSVRREGHDTQYF
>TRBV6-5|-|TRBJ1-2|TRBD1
TGTGCCAGCAGTTACTCCGGGACAGAGTTCCACTATGGCTACACCTTC
CASSYSGTEFHYGYTF
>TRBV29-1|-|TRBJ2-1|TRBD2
TGCAGCGTCGCCGGGACTAGCGGGGCCTCCTACAATGAGCAGTTCTTC
CSVAGTSGASYNEQFF
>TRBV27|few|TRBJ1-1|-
TGTGCCAGCAGTTTTGCCAGTGAAGCTTTCTTT
CASSFASEAFF
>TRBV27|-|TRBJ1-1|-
TGTGCCAGCAACATGATCAACAGGGCAGGGGAACATGAAGCTTTCTTT
CASNMINRAGEHEAFF
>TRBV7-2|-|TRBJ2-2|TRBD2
TGTGCCAGCAGCCAGGGACTAGCGGGGAACACCGGGGAGCTGTTTTTT
CASSQGLAGNTGELFF
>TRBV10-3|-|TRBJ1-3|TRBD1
TGTGCCATGAAGGACAGGGGGAAAAAGGGAGGAAACACCATATATTTT
CAMKDRGKKGGNTIYF
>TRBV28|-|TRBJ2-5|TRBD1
TGTGCCAGCAGGTCGGGACAGGGGGGGACCCAGTACTTC
CASRSGQGGTQYF
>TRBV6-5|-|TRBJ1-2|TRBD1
TGTGCCAGCAGTTACTCGACAGGGATAAGTGGCTACACCTTC
CASSYSTGISGYTF
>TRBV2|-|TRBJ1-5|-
TGTGCCAGCAGTGAAAAGGGGTATCAGCCCCAGCATTTT
CASSEKGYQPQHF
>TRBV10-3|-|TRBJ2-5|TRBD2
TGTGCCATCAGTGAGTCTGTGACTAGCGGGAGGGCGGAGACCCAGTACTTC
CAISESVTSGRAETQYF
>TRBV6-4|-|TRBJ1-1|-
TGTGCCAGCAGTGACCCGAGGGGGGGGCGCGTGAACACTGAAGCTTTCTTT
CASSDPRGGRVNTEAFF
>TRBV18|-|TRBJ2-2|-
TGTGCCAGCTCATCATCCACCGGGGAGCTGTTTTTT
CASSSSTGELFF
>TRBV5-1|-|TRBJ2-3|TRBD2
TGCGCCAGCAGTAGGGTAGTAGCGGGAGCGGATACGCAGTATTTT
CASSRVVAGADTQYF
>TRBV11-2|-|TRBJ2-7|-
TGTGCCAGCAGCCTTGTCCCCTACGAGCAGTACTTC
CASSLVPYEQYF
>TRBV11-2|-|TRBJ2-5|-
TGTGCCAGCAGCTTAGTTCGAGGGGGAGGGGAGACCCAGTACTTC
CASSLVRGGGETQYF
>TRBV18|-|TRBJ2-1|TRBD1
TGTGCCAGCTCACCACGGGACAGGGGGAGCTCCTACAATGAGCAGTTCTTC
CASSPRDRGSSYNEQFF
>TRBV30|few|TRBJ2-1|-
TGTGCCTGGAGTTCCGGCCGGGATTCTGCACATGAGCAGTTCTTC
CAWSSGRDSAHEQFF
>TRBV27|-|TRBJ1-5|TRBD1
TGTGCCAGCAGTTCATGGGACAGGGGAGACAATCAGCCCCAGCATTTT
CASSSWDRGDNQPQHF
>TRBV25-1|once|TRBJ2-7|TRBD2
TGTGCCAGCAGTGACTACAACAGCGGGAGCCCCTACGAGCAGTACTTC
CASSDYNSGSPYEQYF
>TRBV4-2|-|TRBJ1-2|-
TGTGCCAGCAGCCAAGATGCGGGGTCCTATGGCTACACCTTC
CASSQDAGSYGYTF
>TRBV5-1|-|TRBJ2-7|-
TGCGCCAGCAGCTTCAGCGCGACCTACGAGCAGTACTTC
CASSFSATYEQYF
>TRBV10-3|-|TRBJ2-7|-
TGTGCCATCAGTGAGTCCAACAGGCTCTACGAGCAGTACTTC
CAISESNRLYEQYF
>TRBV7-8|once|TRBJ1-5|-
TGTGCCAGCAGCTTAACAGTGAATCAGCCCCAGCATTTT
CASSLTVNQPQHF
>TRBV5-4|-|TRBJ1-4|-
TGTGCCAGCAGCTTGGAGCGAGATAATGAAAAACTGTTTTTT
CASSLERDNEKLFF
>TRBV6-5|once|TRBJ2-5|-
TGTGCCAGCACCAAAGGGGCAGCTAGGAGAGAGACCCAGTACTTC
CASTKGAARRETQYF
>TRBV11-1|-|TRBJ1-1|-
TGTGCCAGCAGCTTAGGAGGGGGATACTTAGAAGCTTTCTTT
CASSLGGGYLEAFF